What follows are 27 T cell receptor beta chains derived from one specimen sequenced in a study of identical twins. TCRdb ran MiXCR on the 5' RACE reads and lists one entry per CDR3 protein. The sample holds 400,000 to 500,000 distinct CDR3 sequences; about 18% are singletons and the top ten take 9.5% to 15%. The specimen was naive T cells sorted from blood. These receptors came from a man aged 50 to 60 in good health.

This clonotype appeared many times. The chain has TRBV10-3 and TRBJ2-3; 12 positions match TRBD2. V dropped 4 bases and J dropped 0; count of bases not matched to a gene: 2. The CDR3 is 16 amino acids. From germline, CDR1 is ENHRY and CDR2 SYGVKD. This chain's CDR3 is CAISGLAGVSTDTQYF. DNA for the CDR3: TGTGCCATCAGTGGACTAGCGGGAGTTAGCACAGATACGCAGTATTTT.

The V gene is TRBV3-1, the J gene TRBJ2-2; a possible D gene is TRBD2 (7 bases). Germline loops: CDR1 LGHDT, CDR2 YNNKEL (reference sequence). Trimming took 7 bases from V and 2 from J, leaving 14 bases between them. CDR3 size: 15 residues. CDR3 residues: CASTRGGPNTGELFF. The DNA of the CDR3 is TGTGCCAGCACCCGCGGGGGCCCCAACACCGGGGAGCTGTTTTTT.

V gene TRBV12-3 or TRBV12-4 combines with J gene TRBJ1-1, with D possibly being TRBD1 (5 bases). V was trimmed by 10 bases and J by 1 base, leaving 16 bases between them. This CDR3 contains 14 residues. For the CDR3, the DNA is TGTGCCACTATTCCTCGGGGGGGGAACACTGAAGCTTTCTTT. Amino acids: CATIPRGGNTEAFF.

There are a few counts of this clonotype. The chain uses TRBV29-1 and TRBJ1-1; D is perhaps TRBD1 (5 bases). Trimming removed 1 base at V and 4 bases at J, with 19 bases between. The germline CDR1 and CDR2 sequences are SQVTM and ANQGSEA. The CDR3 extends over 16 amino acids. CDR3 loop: CSVEAFEGRSVTEAFF. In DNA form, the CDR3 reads TGCAGCGTTGAAGCTTTTGAGGGGCGTTCCGTCACTGAAGCTTTCTTT.

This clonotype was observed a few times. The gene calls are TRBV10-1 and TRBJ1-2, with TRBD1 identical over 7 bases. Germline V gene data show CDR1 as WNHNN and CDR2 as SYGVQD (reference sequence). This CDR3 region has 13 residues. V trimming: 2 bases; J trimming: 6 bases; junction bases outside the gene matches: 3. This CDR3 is CASSEDRENGYTF. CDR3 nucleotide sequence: TGCGCCAGCAGTGAGGACAGGGAGAATGGCTACACCTTC.

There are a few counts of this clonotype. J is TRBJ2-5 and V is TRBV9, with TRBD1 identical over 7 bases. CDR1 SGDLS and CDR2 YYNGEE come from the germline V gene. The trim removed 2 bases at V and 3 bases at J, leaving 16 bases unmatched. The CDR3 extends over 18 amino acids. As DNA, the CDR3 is TGTGCCAGCAGCGTCTCCTGGCGTTCGGGACAGCGAGAAGAGACCCAGTACTTC. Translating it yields CASSVSWRSGQREETQYF.

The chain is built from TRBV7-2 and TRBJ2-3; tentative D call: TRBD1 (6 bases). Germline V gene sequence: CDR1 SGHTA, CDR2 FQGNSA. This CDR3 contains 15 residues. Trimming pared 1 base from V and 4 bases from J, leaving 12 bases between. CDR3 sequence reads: CASSLGAGVADTQYF. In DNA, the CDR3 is TGTGCCAGCAGCTTAGGGGCAGGGGTCGCAGATACGCAGTATTTT.

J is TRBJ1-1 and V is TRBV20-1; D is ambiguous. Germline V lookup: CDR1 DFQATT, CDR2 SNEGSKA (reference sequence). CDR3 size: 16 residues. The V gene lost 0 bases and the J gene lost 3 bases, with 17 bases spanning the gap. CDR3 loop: CSARESIVGEYTEAFF. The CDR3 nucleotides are TGCAGTGCTAGAGAATCTATCGTCGGGGAGTACACTGAAGCTTTCTTT.

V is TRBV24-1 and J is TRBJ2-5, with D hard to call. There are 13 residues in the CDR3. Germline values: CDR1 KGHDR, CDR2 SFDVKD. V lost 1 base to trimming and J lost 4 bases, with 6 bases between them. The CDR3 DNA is TGTGCCACCAGTGATTTTGGTGGAGAGACCCAGTACTTC. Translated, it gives CATSDFGGETQYF.

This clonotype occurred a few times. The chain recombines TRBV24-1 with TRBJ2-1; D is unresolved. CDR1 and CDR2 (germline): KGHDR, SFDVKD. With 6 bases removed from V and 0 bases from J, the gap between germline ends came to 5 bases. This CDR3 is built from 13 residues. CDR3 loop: CATSPSSYNEQFF. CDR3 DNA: TGTGCCACCAGTCCGAGCTCCTACAATGAGCAGTTCTTC.

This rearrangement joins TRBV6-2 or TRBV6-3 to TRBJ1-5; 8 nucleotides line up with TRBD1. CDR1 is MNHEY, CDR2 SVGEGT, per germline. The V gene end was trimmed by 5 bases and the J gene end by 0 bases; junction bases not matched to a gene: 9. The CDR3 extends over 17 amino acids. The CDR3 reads CASSPYGQGFSNQPQHF. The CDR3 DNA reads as TGTGCCAGCAGTCCGTACGGACAGGGCTTTAGCAATCAGCCCCAGCATTTT.

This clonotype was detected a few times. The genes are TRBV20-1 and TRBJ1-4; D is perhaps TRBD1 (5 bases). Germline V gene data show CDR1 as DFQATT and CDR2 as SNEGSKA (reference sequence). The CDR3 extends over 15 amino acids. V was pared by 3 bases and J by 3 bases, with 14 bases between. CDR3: CSARSVGGANEKLFF. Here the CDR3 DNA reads TGCAGTGCTAGGTCCGTTGGAGGGGCTAATGAAAAACTGTTTTTT.

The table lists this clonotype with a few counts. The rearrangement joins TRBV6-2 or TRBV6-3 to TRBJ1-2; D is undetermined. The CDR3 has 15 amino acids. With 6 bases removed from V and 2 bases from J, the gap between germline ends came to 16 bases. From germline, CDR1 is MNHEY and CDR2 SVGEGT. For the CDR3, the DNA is TGTGCCAGCAGGACCTCCGCCAGGCCCAACTATGGCTACACCTTC. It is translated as CASRTSARPNYGYTF.

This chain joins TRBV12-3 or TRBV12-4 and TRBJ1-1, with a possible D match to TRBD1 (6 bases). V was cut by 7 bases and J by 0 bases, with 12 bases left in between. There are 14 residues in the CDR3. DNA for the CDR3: TGTGCCAGCAATAACAGGGCCCTGAACACTGAAGCTTTCTTT. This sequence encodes CASNNRALNTEAFF.

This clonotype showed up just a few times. As DNA, the CDR3 is TGTGCCAGCAGTCCCGACAGGTTGAGGGAGCAGTACTTC. Amino acid sequence: CASSPDRLREQYF. This chain links TRBV28 with TRBJ2-7, with D possibly matching TRBD1 (6 bases). Germline CDR1 MDHEN, CDR2 SYDVKM. The V end lost 5 bases, the J end lost 7 bases, and 15 bases lay between the germline ends. CDR3 length: 13 residues.

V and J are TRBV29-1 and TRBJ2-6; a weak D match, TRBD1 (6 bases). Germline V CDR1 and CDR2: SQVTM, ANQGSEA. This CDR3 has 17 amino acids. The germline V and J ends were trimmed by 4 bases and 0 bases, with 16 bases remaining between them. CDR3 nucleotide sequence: TGCAGCGTTGCAACGGGACAAGCCCTCTCTGGGGCCAACGTCCTGACTTTC. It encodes CSVATGQALSGANVLTF.

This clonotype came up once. CDR3 DNA sequence: TGTGCCAGCAGAGACCTGGGCGGGAACACCGGGGAGCTGTTTTTT. It codes for CASRDLGGNTGELFF. The V call is TRBV11-2, the J call TRBJ2-2; D gene unclear. The CDR3 covers 15 residues. The V end was cut by 6 bases, the J end by 1 base, with 12 bases between. Germline assignment: CDR1 SGHAT and CDR2 FQNNGV.

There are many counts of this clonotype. CDR3 residues: CSAQRGGRLNEQFF. For the CDR3, the DNA is TGCAGTGCTCAACGGGGGGGCCGATTAAATGAGCAGTTCTTC. The chain employs TRBV20-1 and TRBJ2-1; 8 nucleotides line up with TRBD2. Trimming took 5 bases from V and 7 from J; bases not matched to a gene: 10. The germline V gene encodes CDR1 DFQATT and CDR2 SNEGSKA (reference sequence). The length of the CDR3 is 14 residues.

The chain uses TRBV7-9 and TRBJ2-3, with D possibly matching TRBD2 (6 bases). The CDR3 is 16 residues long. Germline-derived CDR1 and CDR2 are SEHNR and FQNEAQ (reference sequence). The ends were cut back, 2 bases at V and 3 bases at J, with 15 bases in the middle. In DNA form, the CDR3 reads TGTGCCAGCAGCTTAAGTCAACGTAGCGGAACAGATACGCAGTATTTT. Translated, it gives CASSLSQRSGTDTQYF.

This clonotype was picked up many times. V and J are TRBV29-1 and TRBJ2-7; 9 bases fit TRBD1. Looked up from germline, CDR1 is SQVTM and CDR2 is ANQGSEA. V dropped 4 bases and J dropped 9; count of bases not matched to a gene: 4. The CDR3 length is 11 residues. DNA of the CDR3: TGCAGCGTTGGACAGGGGGGCTCGCAGTACTTC. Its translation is CSVGQGGSQYF.

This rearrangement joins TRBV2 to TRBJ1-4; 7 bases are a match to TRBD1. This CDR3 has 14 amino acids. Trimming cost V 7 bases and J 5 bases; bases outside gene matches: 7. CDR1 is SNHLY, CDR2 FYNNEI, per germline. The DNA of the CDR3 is TGTGCCAGCAAAAAACAGGGGAAAAATGAAAAACTGTTTTTT. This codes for CASKKQGKNEKLFF.

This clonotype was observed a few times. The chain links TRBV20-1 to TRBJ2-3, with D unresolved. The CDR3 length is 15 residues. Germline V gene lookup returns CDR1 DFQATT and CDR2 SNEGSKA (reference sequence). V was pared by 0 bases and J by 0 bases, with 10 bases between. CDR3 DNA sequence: TGCAGTGCTAGAGACCTCCGGGCTAGCACAGATACGCAGTATTTT. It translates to CSARDLRASTDTQYF.

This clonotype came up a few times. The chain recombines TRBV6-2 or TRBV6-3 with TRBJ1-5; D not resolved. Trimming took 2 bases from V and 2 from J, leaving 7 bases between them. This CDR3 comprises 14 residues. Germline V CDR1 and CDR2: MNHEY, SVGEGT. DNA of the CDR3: TGTGCCAGCAGTTACATAGGAGGCAATCAGCCCCAGCATTTT. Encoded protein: CASSYIGGNQPQHF.

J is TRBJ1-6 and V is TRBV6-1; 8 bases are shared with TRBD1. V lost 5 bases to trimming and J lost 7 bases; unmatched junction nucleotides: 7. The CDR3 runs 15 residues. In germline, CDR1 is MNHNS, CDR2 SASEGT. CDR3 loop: CASSTQGAGNSPLHF. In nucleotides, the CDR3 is TGTGCCAGCAGTACCCAGGGGGCTGGGAATTCACCCCTCCACTTT.

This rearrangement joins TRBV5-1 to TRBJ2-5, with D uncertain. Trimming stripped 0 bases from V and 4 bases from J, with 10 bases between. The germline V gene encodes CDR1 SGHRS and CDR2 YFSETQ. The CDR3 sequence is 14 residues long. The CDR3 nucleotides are TGCGCCAGCAGCTTGGGGAGCATGTCAGAGACCCAGTACTTC. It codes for CASSLGSMSETQYF.

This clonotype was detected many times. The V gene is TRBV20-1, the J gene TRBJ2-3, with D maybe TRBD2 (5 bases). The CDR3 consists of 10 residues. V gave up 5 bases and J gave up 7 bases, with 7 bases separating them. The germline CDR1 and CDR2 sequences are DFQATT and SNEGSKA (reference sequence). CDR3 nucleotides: TGCAGTGCTGTAGCGTATACGCAGTATTTT. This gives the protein CSAVAYTQYF.

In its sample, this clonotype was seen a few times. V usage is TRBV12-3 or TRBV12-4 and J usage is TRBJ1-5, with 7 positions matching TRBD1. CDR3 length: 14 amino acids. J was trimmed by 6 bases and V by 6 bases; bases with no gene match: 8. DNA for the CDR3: TGTGCCAGCAGCTTGACAGGGAGCGGTCAGCCCCAGCATTTT. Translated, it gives CASSLTGSGQPQHF.